This TCR beta chain was captured in a study of radiation and T cells in renal cell carcinoma. Study overall: Nephrectomy followed 15 Gy stereotactic body radiation by 4 weeks. Overall study findings and caveats: In blood, top tumor clones expanded by 2 weeks, shrinking by 4.

The time point here: baseline pretreatment blood. The treatment is: 15 Gy SBRT to primary tumor, nephrectomy 4 weeks later. As for this clone: What it binds is not known.

Deletions cut 4 bases from V and 7 bases from J, with 19 bases between. The CDR3 loop spans 15 amino acids. Germline V gene sequence: CDR1 LNHNV, CDR2 YYDKDF (reference sequence). Assay: immunoSEQ multiplex PCR; the TCRdb copy retains only in-frame clones and omits some. The sample lists about 91,000 clones, 82% occurring once. This clonotype was obtained from a man between 60 and 75 years old with renal cell carcinoma. The specimen was blood, collected from a patient whose treatment included radiotherapy and nephrectomy. The rearrangement uses TRBV15 and TRBJ1-1, with TRBD1 as a possible D gene (6 bases). The CDR3 DNA follows: TGTGCCACCAGCATCGGGAACAGGGACCTAGATGAAGCTTTCTTT. This codes for CATSIGNRDLDEAFF. Full variable domain (outside the CDR3, taken from reference TRBV15 and TRBJ1-1): DAMVIQNPRYQVTQFGKPVTLSCSQTLNHNVMYWYQQKSSQAPKLLFHYYDKDFNNEADTPDNFQSRRPNTSFCFLDIRSPGLGDTAMYLCATSIGNRDLDEAFFGQGTRLTVV.